This T cell receptor beta chain was obtained from a study of a mutant IDH1 vaccine in newly diagnosed glioma. Whole-study context: Commencement of vaccination occurred 4-6 weeks following radiotherapy alone, or concurrently with temozolomide cycles.

Stated time point: week 35, safety follow-up. It was 300 ug of mutant IDH1 20-mer peptide that made up each vaccine dose, given with topical imiquimod. TCRdb's table, derived via immunoSEQ multiplex PCR, lists solely in-frame clones and lacks some. The sample has around 54,000 clones, roughly nine tenths seen once. The CDR3 is 14 residues long. To note about this clone: Its antigen is unidentified.

The V call is TRBV21-1, the J call TRBJ1-1; TRBD1 is the table's D call, not checked against the DNA. TRBV21-1 is tagged as a pseudogene. The specimen comprised PBMCs, sampled from a glioma patient whose treatment included an IDH1 peptide vaccine. The TCR sequence derives from a man aged 40-49 years with glioma. CDR3 sequence: CASCQWYMNTEAFF. CDR3 coding DNA: TGTGCCAGCTGCCAGTGGTACATGAACACTGAAGCTTTCTTT.